These 18 T cell receptor beta chains share one sample of origin, sequenced in a study of T cells in Graves' hyperthyroidism and ophthalmopathy. RNA transcripts yielded amplified TCR beta CDR3 regions. First-round RT-PCR with HTBI primers amplified the TCR CDR3 region. Using its own MiXCR run on the multiplex PCR reads, TCRdb lists one record per CDR3 protein. The sample consists of 540,000 or so distinct CDR3 sequences, about 45% of them appearing once. Sequencing input: peripheral blood or thyroid tissue (not recorded which). These receptors were obtained from an adult woman with Graves' disease, either hyperthyroidism or ophthalmopathy (not recorded which).

V usage is TRBV5-1 and J usage is TRBJ2-7, with 9 bases lining up with TRBD1. The CDR3 spans 16 residues. Germline CDR1 SGHRS, CDR2 YFSETQ. Trimming cost V 2 bases and J 1 base; bases outside gene matches: 7. Here the CDR3 DNA reads TGCGCCAGCAGCTTTAGGTTCGACAGGGGGTCCTACGAGCAGTACTTC. Protein product: CASSFRFDRGSYEQYF. Complete variable domain (other parts from reference TRBV5-1 and TRBJ2-7): KAGVTQTPRYLIKTRGQQVTLSCSPISGHRSVSWYQQTPGQGLQFLFEYFSETQRNKGNFPGRFSGRQFSNSRSEMNVSTLELGDSALYLCASSFRFDRGSYEQYFGPGTRLTVT.

The chain carries TRBV7-3 and TRBJ1-1, with no clear D. V lost 8 bases and J lost 3, with 19 bases in between. The CDR3 length is 15 residues. Germline lookup yields CDR1 SGHTA and CDR2 FQGTGA. The CDR3 DNA sequence: TGTGCCAGCGGTTTAGGCCTCAGTCGTGACACTGAAGCTTTCTTT. The encoded protein is CASGLGLSRDTEAFF.

This clonotype was counted ten times or more. The chain recombines TRBV2 with TRBJ1-6; no definite D call. The V gene lost 0 bases and the J gene lost 8 bases, with 2 bases spanning the gap. The CDR3 is made up of 12 amino acids. Per germline, CDR1 SNHLY and CDR2 FYNNEI. The CDR3 nucleotides are TGTGCCAGCAGTGAAGCGCATTCACCCCTCCACTTT. Protein product: CASSEAHSPLHF. The entire variable domain, with the rest obtained from reference TRBV2 and TRBJ1-6, is as follows: EPEVTQTPSHQVTQMGQEVILRCVPISNHLYFYWYRQILGQKVEFLVSFYNNEISEKSEIFDDQFSVERPDGSNFTLKIRSTKLEDSAMYFCASSEAHSPLHFGNGTRLTVT.

This clonotype was seen ten or more times. The gene calls are TRBV7-9 and TRBJ1-1; maybe TRBD1 (6 bases). The ends were cut back, 6 bases at V and 6 bases at J, with 11 bases in the middle. The CDR3 totals 12 residues. Germline V gives CDR1 SEHNR, CDR2 FQNEAQ (reference sequence). The CDR3 bases are TGTGCCAGCAGACACCAGGGGCCTGAAGCTTTCTTT. This translates into CASRHQGPEAFF. The whole variable domain, remainder taken from reference TRBV7-9 and TRBJ1-1, is DTGVSQNPRHKITKRGQNVTFRCDPISEHNRLYWYRQTLGQGPEFLTYFQNEAQLEKSRLLSDRFSAERPKGSFSTLEIQRTEQGDSAMYLCASRHQGPEAFFGQGTRLTVV.

This clonotype was observed a few times. The rearrangement uses TRBV11-2 and TRBJ2-7; D possibly corresponds to TRBD2 (5 bases). CDR3 length equals 14 residues. The V gene lost 11 bases and the J gene lost 1 base, with 18 bases spanning the gap. Germline CDR1 is SGHAT and CDR2 is FQNNGV. CDR3 bases: TGTGCCTGGAGTGTAGGGAGCGGTTCCTACGAGCAGTACTTC. Translated: CAWSVGSGSYEQYF.

This clonotype was seen ten or more times. This chain uses TRBV19 with TRBJ1-1; TRBD1 might be the D (6 bases). Germline loops: CDR1 LNHDA, CDR2 SQIVND (reference sequence). The V end was cut by 4 bases, the J end by 0 bases, with 6 bases between. The CDR3 extends over 13 amino acids. CDR3 amino acids: CASSRTVNTEAFF. CDR3 in DNA: TGTGCCAGTAGTAGGACAGTGAACACTGAAGCTTTCTTT.

On this clonotype itself: The conserved phenylalanine or tryptophan is not found at the CDR3 terminus, so this likely reflects a read error. The limits of the CDR3 on the DNA are not certain, so only TCRdb's listed CDR3 is given. The CDR3 protein is CASSSPGRDS. V and J are TRBV7-7 and TRBJ1-2; the table's D gene call, TRBD1, was not cross checked with the DNA. Germline assignment: CDR1 SSHAT and CDR2 FNYEAQ (reference sequence). The CDR3 has 10 residues if both end residues are counted.

The chain employs TRBV25-1 and TRBJ1-2; D remains ambiguous. The germline V gene encodes CDR1 MGHDK and CDR2 SYGVNS. V lost 8 bases, J lost 8 bases, and 18 bases lay in between. The CDR3 consists of 13 residues. The CDR3 is CASVEGLGYGYTF. In DNA, the CDR3 is TGTGCCAGCGTTGAAGGTCTGGGCTACGGCTACACCTTC.

In this sample, this clonotype turned up many times. V usage is TRBV19 and J usage is TRBJ1-1; no definite D call. The length of the CDR3 is 13 residues. The V and J ends lost 7 bases and 2 bases respectively, with 11 bases between them. Germline loops: CDR1 LNHDA, CDR2 SQIVND (reference sequence). CDR3 sequence reads: CASTEGGNTEAFF. The DNA of the CDR3 is TGTGCCAGTACAGAGGGCGGAAACACTGAAGCTTTCTTT.

The gene calls are TRBV15 and TRBJ2-5; D remains unclear. Germline assignment: CDR1 LNHNV and CDR2 YYDKDF (reference sequence). This CDR3 region has 12 residues. The ends were cut back, 3 bases at V and 5 bases at J, with 7 bases in the middle. The DNA for the CDR3 is TGTGCCACCAGCAGCTTACACGAGACCCAGTACTTC. Translating it yields CATSSLHETQYF.

The chain is built from TRBV20-1 and TRBJ1-6; D might be TRBD1 (5 bases). Trimming took 6 bases from V and 10 from J, leaving 19 bases between them. Germline loops: CDR1 DFQATT, CDR2 SNEGSKA (reference sequence). CDR3 length: 14 residues. CDR3 sequence (DNA): TGCAGTGCACCGCCCGGGGGGTTATGGTCACCCCTCCACTTT. Protein: CSAPPGGLWSPLHF.

The chain is built from TRBV12-3 or TRBV12-4 and TRBJ1-2; D is uncertain. V gave up 5 bases and J gave up 8 bases, with 9 bases separating them. The CDR3 has 11 amino acids. This CDR3 reads CASSRTKGYTF. The CDR3 nucleotides are TGTGCCAGCAGTAGGACGAAGGGCTACACCTTC.

In this sample, this clonotype turned up many times. The genes are TRBV20-1 and TRBJ1-3; 7 bases map to TRBD1. This CDR3 region has 14 residues. Unmatched junction bases numbered 0, after V lost 1 base and J lost 0 bases. CDR1 DFQATT and CDR2 SNEGSKA come from the germline V gene (reference sequence). CDR3 sequence: CSARGDSSGNTIYF. The CDR3, as DNA: TGCAGTGCTAGAGGGGACAGCTCTGGAAACACCATATATTTT.

This clonotype occurred a few times. The CDR3 loop reads CASSLWGTGDNYGYTF. The CDR3 nucleotides are TGTGCCAGCAGTTTATGGGGGACAGGGGACAACTATGGCTACACCTTC. The J gene is TRBJ1-2, the V gene TRBV28; 10 bases fit TRBD1. This CDR3 has 16 residues. The V segment lost 0 bases and the J segment 2 bases; nucleotides outside the gene matches: 3. Germline V gives CDR1 MDHEN, CDR2 SYDVKM.

J is TRBJ2-2 and V is TRBV6-5; D perhaps matches TRBD2 (5 bases). The CDR3 is 14 residues long. Trimming cost V 0 bases and J 8 bases, with 10 bases left between them. Looked up from germline, CDR1 is MNHEY and CDR2 is SVGAGI. DNA of the CDR3: TGTGCCAGCAGTTACTCGGGCGGGTTGGGGGAGCTGTTTTTT. Protein: CASSYSGGLGELFF.

This clonotype was observed a few times. J is TRBJ1-4 and V is TRBV11-2; D gene unclear. With 6 bases removed from V and 8 bases from J, the gap between germline ends came to 13 bases. CDR1 is SGHAT, CDR2 FQNNGV, per germline. The CDR3 runs to 13 residues. The chain's CDR3 is CASSSRSSEKLFF. CDR3 in DNA: TGTGCCAGCAGTTCTAGGAGCAGCGAAAAACTGTTTTTT.

This clonotype has at least ten counts. The chain is built from TRBV20-1 and TRBJ2-7, with 7 positions matching TRBD2. CDR1 DFQATT and CDR2 SNEGSKA come from the germline V gene (reference sequence). V shed 3 bases and J 2 bases; nucleotides not matched to a gene: 7. The CDR3 length is 14 residues. CDR3 sequence (DNA): TGCAGTGCTAGGAGTCTAGCGGATACCTACGAGCAGTACTTC. Translating it yields CSARSLADTYEQYF.

In this sample, this clonotype turned up a few times. This chain links TRBV2 with TRBJ1-2, with D tentatively TRBD1 (5 bases). Germline values: CDR1 SNHLY, CDR2 FYNNEI. This CDR3 contains 15 residues. Trimming took 4 bases from V and 4 from J, leaving 16 bases between them. In nucleotides, the CDR3 is TGTGCCAGCAGTGGTATTTCAGGGAACGTCTATGGCTACACCTTC. Translating it yields CASSGISGNVYGYTF.